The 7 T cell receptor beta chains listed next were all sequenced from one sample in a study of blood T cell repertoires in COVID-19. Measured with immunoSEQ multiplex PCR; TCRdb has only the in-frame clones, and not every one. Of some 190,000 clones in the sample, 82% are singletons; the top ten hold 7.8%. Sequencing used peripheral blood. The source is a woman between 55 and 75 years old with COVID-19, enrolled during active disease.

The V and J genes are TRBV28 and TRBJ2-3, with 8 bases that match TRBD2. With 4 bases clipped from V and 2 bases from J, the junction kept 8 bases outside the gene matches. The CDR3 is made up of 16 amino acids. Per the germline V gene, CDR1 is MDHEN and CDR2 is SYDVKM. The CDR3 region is CASSSPQAGATDTQYF. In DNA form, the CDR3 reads TGTGCCAGCAGTTCGCCCCAAGCGGGGGCCACAGATACGCAGTATTTT.

CDR3 in amino acids: CASSLVAGGETQYF. In DNA form, the CDR3 reads TGTGCCAGCAGCTTAGTGGCAGGGGGAGAGACCCAGTACTTC. V usage is TRBV11-1 and J usage is TRBJ2-5; 7 nucleotides agree with TRBD1. CDR1 and CDR2 from the germline V gene are SGHAT and FQDESV (reference sequence). J lost 4 bases, V lost 1 base, and 3 bases had no gene match. CDR3 size: 14 residues.

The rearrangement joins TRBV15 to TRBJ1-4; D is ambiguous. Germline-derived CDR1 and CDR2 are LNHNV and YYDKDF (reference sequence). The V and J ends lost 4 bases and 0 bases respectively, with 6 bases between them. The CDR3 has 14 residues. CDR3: CATSNQATNEKLFF. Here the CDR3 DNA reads TGTGCCACCAGCAATCAGGCAACTAATGAAAAACTGTTTTTT.

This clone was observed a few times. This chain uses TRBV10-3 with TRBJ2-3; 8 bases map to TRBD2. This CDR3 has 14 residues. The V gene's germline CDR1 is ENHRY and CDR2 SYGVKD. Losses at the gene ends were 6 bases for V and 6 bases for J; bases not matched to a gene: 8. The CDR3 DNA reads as TGTGCCATCAGACTAGCGGCCTTAGTTGATACGCAGTATTTT. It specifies CAIRLAALVDTQYF.

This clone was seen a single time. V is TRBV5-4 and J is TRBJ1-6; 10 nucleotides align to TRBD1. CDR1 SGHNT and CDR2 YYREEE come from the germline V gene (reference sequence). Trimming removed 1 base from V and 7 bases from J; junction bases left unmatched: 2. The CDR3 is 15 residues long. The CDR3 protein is CASSLRTGGNSPLHF. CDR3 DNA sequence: TGTGCCAGCAGCTTGAGGACAGGGGGAAATTCACCCCTCCACTTT. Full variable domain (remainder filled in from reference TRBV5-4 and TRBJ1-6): ETGVTQSPTHLIKTRGQQVTLRCSSQSGHNTVSWYQQALGQGPQFIFQYYREEENGRGNFPPRFSGLQFPNYSSELNVNALELDDSALYLCASSLRTGGNSPLHFGNGTRLTVT.

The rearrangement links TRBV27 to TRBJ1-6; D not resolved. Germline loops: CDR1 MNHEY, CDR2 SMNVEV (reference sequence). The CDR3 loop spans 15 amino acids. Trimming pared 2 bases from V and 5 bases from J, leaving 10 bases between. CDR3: CASSLIGGNNSPLHF. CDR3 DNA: TGTGCCAGCAGTTTAATTGGCGGAAATAATTCACCCCTCCACTTT.

The CDR3: CASSLGGAPDTEAFF. Written as DNA, the CDR3 is TGTGCCAGCAGTCTTGGGGGGGCCCCCGACACTGAAGCTTTCTTT. This chain links TRBV6-5 with TRBJ1-1, with TRBD1 as a possible D gene (6 bases). Germline V lookup: CDR1 MNHEY, CDR2 SVGAGI. V shed 5 bases and J shed 3 bases, with 16 bases lying between them. The CDR3 sequence is 15 residues long.